These 26 T cell receptor beta chains share one sample of origin, sequenced in a study of technical replicates of blood from a handful of donors. Data came from immunoSEQ multiplex PCR; TCRdb stores just in-frame clones and leaves some out. The sample lists 55,000 to 75,000 clones; just under 95% were seen once. The specimen sequenced was PBMCs. The receptors shown here come from a human donor in good health. Some clones in this sample may be carry-over from other donors' samples.

This clone appeared once. CDR3 nucleotide sequence: TGTGCCAGTAGCCCAGGGCAGGGGGTATGGCAGCCCCAGCATTTT. This translates into CASSPGQGVWQPQHF. This chain connects TRBV19 to TRBJ1-5; 7 bases are a match to TRBD1. The CDR3 runs to 15 residues. J was trimmed by 7 bases and V by 6 bases; bases with no gene match: 12. Germline assignment: CDR1 LNHDA and CDR2 SQIVND (reference sequence).

The chain joins TRBV7-2 to TRBJ2-3, with a weak D call TRBD1 (5 bases). This CDR3 spans 15 amino acids. Per the germline V gene, CDR1 is SGHTA and CDR2 is FQGNSA. V lost 7 bases and J lost 2, with 16 bases in between. The CDR3 DNA reads TGTGCCAGCACCTTGGGGCTTCTGGTCACAGATACGCAGTATTTT. Its translation is CASTLGLLVTDTQYF.

In its sample, this clone was seen once. V usage is TRBV11-2 and J usage is TRBJ2-2; D is ambiguous. Trimming stripped 1 base from V and 6 bases from J, with 15 bases between. The CDR3 totals 16 residues. Per germline, CDR1 SGHAT and CDR2 FQNNGV. The CDR3 region is CASSLAPGLDAGELFF. The CDR3 nucleotides read TGTGCCAGCAGCTTAGCGCCGGGTCTCGACGCCGGGGAGCTGTTTTTT.

This chain links TRBV11-2 with TRBJ2-3; 7 bases are a match to TRBD2. With V trimmed by 1 base and J by 3 bases, 4 bases remained unmatched. The CDR3 totals 15 residues. Germline loops: CDR1 SGHAT, CDR2 FQNNGV. Here the CDR3 DNA reads TGTGCCAGCAGCTTAGGCGGGAGCTTAACAGATACGCAGTATTTT. Amino acids: CASSLGGSLTDTQYF.

The chain recombines TRBV7-2 with TRBJ2-2; TRBD1 is a possible D gene (6 bases). V shed 2 bases and J shed 5 bases, with 18 bases lying between them. CDR1 and CDR2 from the germline V gene are SGHTA and FQGNSA. The CDR3 totals 17 residues. Here the CDR3 reads CASSLSFSGEGTGELFF. DNA of the CDR3: TGTGCCAGCAGCTTATCGTTCTCAGGGGAAGGTACCGGGGAGCTGTTTTTT.

J is TRBJ1-2 and V is TRBV6-5; 7 bases line up with TRBD1. CDR1 is MNHEY and CDR2 is SVGAGI in the germline V gene. The CDR3 is 14 amino acids. V dropped 6 bases and J dropped 4; count of bases not matched to a gene: 8. CDR3 residues: CASRPADRAYGYTF. CDR3 sequence (DNA): TGTGCCAGCAGACCAGCCGACAGGGCCTATGGCTACACCTTC.

The rearrangement uses TRBV5-1 and TRBJ2-6; D remains ambiguous. The CDR3 is 14 amino acids. CDR1 and CDR2 from the germline V gene are SGHRS and YFSETQ. With 0 bases removed from V and 4 bases from J, the gap between germline ends came to 5 bases. The CDR3 protein is CASSLDTGANVLTF. The CDR3 nucleotides read TGCGCCAGCAGCTTGGACACCGGGGCCAACGTCCTGACTTTC.

The rearrangement joins TRBV5-1 to TRBJ2-5; 9 bases are a match to TRBD1. V trimming: 5 bases; J trimming: 2 bases; junction bases outside the gene matches: 10. Germline assignment: CDR1 SGHRS and CDR2 YFSETQ. This CDR3 comprises 16 residues. CDR3 nucleotide sequence: TGCGCCAGCAGGGTACAGGGGGCCTCCTCACAAGAGACCCAGTACTTC. Encoded protein: CASRVQGASSQETQYF.

The genes are TRBV4-3 and TRBJ2-5; D uncertain. Germline CDR1 and CDR2: LGHNA and YSLEER. There are 12 residues in the CDR3. V was clipped by 2 bases and J by 5 bases, with 6 bases between them. CDR3 in amino acids: CASSQSMETQYF. In DNA form, the CDR3 reads TGCGCCAGCAGCCAAAGCATGGAGACCCAGTACTTC.

The chain uses TRBV5-6 and TRBJ2-7; the D gene is possibly TRBD2 (6 bases). V lost 1 base and J lost 0, with 17 bases in between. This CDR3 contains 17 residues. Germline CDR1 reads SGHDT; CDR2 reads YYEEEE. The CDR3 reads CASSLRGLHRSSYEQYF. The CDR3 DNA sequence: TGTGCCAGCAGCTTGCGGGGACTCCATCGGAGCTCCTACGAGCAGTACTTC.

This chain links TRBV2 with TRBJ2-1, with D perhaps matching TRBD2 (6 bases). The CDR3 has 17 residues. V was cut by 1 base and J by 0 bases, with 13 bases left in between. The germline V gene has CDR1 SNHLY and CDR2 FYNNEI. CDR3 in DNA: TGTGCCAGCAGTGAAGAGGGACTCACCAGCTCCTACAATGAGCAGTTCTTC. It codes for CASSEEGLTSSYNEQFF.

This chain uses TRBV2 with TRBJ2-1; the match to TRBD2 covers 10 bases. In germline, CDR1 is SNHLY, CDR2 FYNNEI. There are 16 residues in the CDR3. Germline trimming cut 8 bases from V and 3 bases from J; bases unmatched to any gene: 10. This CDR3 reads CASEASGSDFYNEQFF. CDR3 coding DNA: TGTGCCAGCGAAGCTAGCGGGAGTGATTTCTACAATGAGCAGTTCTTC.

V is TRBV7-2 and J is TRBJ2-5, with TRBD2 matching 16 bases. The CDR3 covers 19 residues. Looked up from germline, CDR1 is SGHTA and CDR2 is FQGNSA. The V segment lost 4 bases and the J segment 5 bases; nucleotides outside the gene matches: 13. DNA of the CDR3: TGTGCCAGCAGCTCGGGGACTAGCGGGGGGGCGCGGTTAGTTGAGACCCAGTACTTC. It translates to CASSSGTSGGARLVETQYF.

This rearrangement joins TRBV7-8 to TRBJ2-5; the D gene is possibly TRBD2 (6 bases). Germline CDR1 and CDR2: SGHVS and FQNEAQ. CDR3 size: 16 residues. V was shortened by 4 bases and J by 5 bases, with 20 bases between the two germline ends. CDR3 sequence reads: CASSSSLLQAGETQYF. In nucleotides, the CDR3 is TGTGCCAGCAGCTCCAGCTTACTACAGGCGGGGGAGACCCAGTACTTC.

The chain uses TRBV2 and TRBJ2-2; 9 nucleotides agree with TRBD2. Trimming took 6 bases from V and 2 from J; bases not matched to a gene: 7. Per germline, CDR1 SNHLY and CDR2 FYNNEI. The CDR3 contains 16 residues. The CDR3 coding sequence is TGTGCCAGCAGGAGACTAGCGGAGGGTAACACCGGGGAGCTGTTTTTT. Protein product: CASRRLAEGNTGELFF.

The rearrangement uses TRBV7-9 and TRBJ1-1, with D tentatively TRBD1 (5 bases). This CDR3 has 13 residues. Trimming took off 5 bases at V and 3 bases at J, with 10 bases between the two ends. Germline CDR1 SEHNR, CDR2 FQNEAQ (reference sequence). The CDR3 sequence is CASSNRRDTEAFF. CDR3 DNA sequence: TGTGCCAGCAGCAACCGCAGGGACACTGAAGCTTTCTTT.

The chain carries TRBV5-1 and TRBJ1-3; D is undetermined. The CDR3 totals 14 residues. Germline CDR1 reads SGHRS; CDR2 reads YFSETQ. With 0 bases removed from V and 2 bases from J, the gap between germline ends came to 6 bases. The CDR3 region has the DNA TGCGCCAGCAGCTTGGGGCGGGCTGGAAACACCATATATTTT. Translation gives CASSLGRAGNTIYF.

This rearrangement joins TRBV7-6 to TRBJ2-1; 14 bases fit TRBD2. The CDR3 runs to 15 residues. Germline assignment: CDR1 SGHVS and CDR2 FNYEAQ. With V trimmed by 4 bases and J by 8 bases, 4 bases remained unmatched. The CDR3 DNA reads TGTGCCAGCAGCTCGGGGACTAGCGGGGGCTATGAGCAGTTCTTC. Encoded protein: CASSSGTSGGYEQFF.

This chain uses TRBV4-3 with TRBJ1-3; no clear D. This CDR3 is built from 13 residues. The V end lost 4 bases, the J end lost 4 bases, and 8 bases lay between the germline ends. Germline V CDR1 and CDR2: LGHNA, YSLEER. CDR3 residues: CASSPTSGNTIYF. Here the CDR3 DNA reads TGCGCCAGCAGCCCTACTTCAGGAAACACCATATATTTT.

V and J are TRBV10-3 and TRBJ2-2, with D tentatively TRBD1 (5 bases). Germline lookup yields CDR1 ENHRY and CDR2 SYGVKD. V was cut by 10 bases and J by 6 bases, with 12 bases left in between. This CDR3 spans 12 amino acids. CDR3 nucleotide sequence: TGTGCCACCGCCCAGGGCGCCGGGGAGCTGTTTTTT. Translation gives CATAQGAGELFF.

V is TRBV5-6 and J is TRBJ1-1; 9 bases are a match to TRBD1. CDR3 length: 15 amino acids. J gave up 11 bases and V 9 bases, and 20 bases lay outside the gene matches. Per germline, CDR1 SGHDT and CDR2 YYEEEE. The CDR3 DNA is TGTGCCACAATGGACAGGGGCTCCGGGAGGGGGGAGGCTTTCTTT. Translating it yields CATMDRGSGRGEAFF.

The chain carries TRBV5-1 and TRBJ2-3, with 10 bases lining up with TRBD1. There are 15 residues in the CDR3. Germline V gene data show CDR1 as SGHRS and CDR2 as YFSETQ. After removal of 7 bases from V and 4 bases from J, the junction contained 9 bases not matched to a gene. The CDR3 DNA follows: TGCGCCAGCGTTACCGGGACAGGGGCCCCAGATACGCAGTATTTT. Translation gives CASVTGTGAPDTQYF.

The V gene is TRBV4-3, the J gene TRBJ2-7; perhaps TRBD1 as D (6 bases). Germline values: CDR1 LGHNA, CDR2 YSLEER. The CDR3 is 18 amino acids. The V end was cut by 1 base, the J end by 0 bases, with 19 bases between. The CDR3 nucleotides read TGCGCCAGCAGCCAAGCTATTTCTATGCAGGGGAACTCCTACGAGCAGTACTTC. It yields the protein CASSQAISMQGNSYEQYF.

The V call is TRBV19, the J call TRBJ2-7; D possibly corresponds to TRBD2 (6 bases). Germline assignment: CDR1 LNHDA and CDR2 SQIVND (reference sequence). The CDR3 has 14 residues. The germline V and J ends were trimmed by 8 bases and 2 bases, with 16 bases remaining between them. As DNA, the CDR3 is TGTGCCAGTGCGACCGGGACTGGGGCCTACGAGCAGTACTTC. This gives the protein CASATGTGAYEQYF.

This clone was detected a few times. The rearrangement joins TRBV6-5 to TRBJ1-2; TRBD1 matches at 8 bases. CDR1 is MNHEY and CDR2 is SVGAGI in the germline V gene. CDR3 length: 14 residues. Losses at the gene ends were 6 bases for V and 7 bases for J; bases not matched to a gene: 10. The CDR3 sequence is CASSGQGGVIGYTF. CDR3 nucleotides: TGTGCCAGCAGCGGACAGGGAGGAGTTATTGGCTACACCTTC.

CDR3 amino acids: CASSDTLIGRKNTEAFF. For the CDR3, the DNA is TGTGCCAGCAGTGACACCCTCATTGGCCGCAAGAACACTGAAGCTTTCTTT. This chain links TRBV6-4 with TRBJ1-1; D is unclear. The germline V gene encodes CDR1 MRHNA and CDR2 SNTAGT. The V and J ends lost 2 bases and 1 base respectively, with 17 bases between them. The CDR3 spans 17 residues.